This T cell receptor beta chain is drawn from a study of CD8 T cells in Susac syndrome. Germline V gene data show CDR1 as MNHEY and CDR2 as SMNVEV (reference sequence). The CDR3 runs 13 residues. With V trimmed by 6 bases and J by 6 bases, 7 bases remained unmatched. RNA in amounts of roughly 0.5 to 1 ug was reverse transcribed with random hexamers. The CDR3 of TCR beta was amplified by immunoSEQ multiplex PCR across 54 Vbeta and 13 Jbeta. TCRdb ran MiXCR on the immunoSEQ multiplex PCR reads and lists one entry per CDR3 protein. The profile shows a few hundred thousand distinct CDR3 sequences, around nine tenths of them singletons.

This TCR was sampled from a human donor with multiple sclerosis. The sample consisted of CD8+ T cells from PBMCs. The chain joins TRBV27 to TRBJ1-1; TRBD1 aligns across 7 bases. The CDR3 DNA follows: TGTGCCAGCAGCCCAGGGGGGCTAGCTGAAGCTTTCTTT. Translation gives CASSPGGLAEAFF.